This TCR beta chain was sequenced during a study of blood T cell repertoires in COVID-19. Study-wide background: Italy, Spain and the United States were the sources of the convalescent and acute COVID-19 samples. In each case, the material was cDNA or gDNA derived from T cells, B-cell-depleted T cells, or PBMCs.

Source study methods: The assay estimated nucleated cells by amplifying reference gene primers. Method: immunoSEQ multiplex PCR; TCRdb's copy keeps in-frame clones and lacks some. V, J and clone size derive from that table, while D and trimming were established from the DNA sequence. There are 350,000 to 450,000 clones in the sample; roughly 90% occur only once, and more than 0.95% lies in the top ten. The germline V gene encodes CDR1 SGDLS and CDR2 YYNGEE. This CDR3 is 15 amino acids long. The J segment lost 6 bases and the V segment lost 6 bases, leaving 10 bases of the junction unmatched. The receptor comes from a man aged 35-49 years with acute or convalescent COVID-19. The genes are TRBV9 and TRBJ2-1; 9 bases are a match to TRBD2. The sample consisted of peripheral blood. Here the CDR3 reads CASNSGGVSGNEQFF. CDR3 sequence (DNA): TGTGCCAGCAATAGCGGGGGTGTAAGTGGCAATGAGCAGTTCTTC.